This TCR beta chain is from a study of cytomegalovirus exposure and HLA in healthy donors. Study-level background: The early release's HLA-typed donors yielded 80 million to 95 million unique TCRs.

PCR was performed using 60 Vbeta and 13 Jbeta primers. Assay used: immunoSEQ multiplex PCR; TCRdb lists only in-frame clones, some missing. Among approximately 150,000 clones listed, roughly 77% were seen once. Sample: PBMCs. The TCR was taken from a man between 18 and 35 years old in good health and CMV-seropositive.

The DNA of the CDR3 is TGCAGCGTTGGCAACAGGGATGAGCAGTTCTTC. Its protein product is CSVGNRDEQFF. This chain uses TRBV29-1 with TRBJ2-1, with TRBD1 as a possible D gene (6 bases). The CDR3 has 11 amino acids. From germline, CDR1 is SQVTM and CDR2 ANQGSEA. V was clipped by 4 bases and J by 8 bases, with 9 bases between them.